This T cell receptor beta chain was identified in a study of blood T cells in healthy people across ages. This CDR3 has 16 amino acids. CDR1 and CDR2 (germline): SGHTA, FQGNSA. Between the trimmed V and J ends, which lost 3 bases and 8 bases, there was a span of 20 bases. Study results and caveats: A greater number of naive CD4+ cells and higher diversity distinguished long-lived donors from aged donors. Donor CMV infection status was unknown, possibly confounding age-related changes in expanded clonotypes.

The authors drew ten milliliters of peripheral blood from each donor. Remarks on this clonotype: What it binds is unknown.

Primers used in a second PCR of roughly 7 to 11 cycles were a sample-barcoded 5' primer and a J-beta primer mix. TCRdb fed the 5' RACE reads into MiXCR, producing one record per CDR3 protein. The table shows around 940,000 distinct CDR3 sequences, with roughly 51% occurring only once. The sequence derives from a woman aged 55-70 years in good health. This chain uses TRBV7-2 with TRBJ2-1; possible D gene TRBD2, 6 bases. Sequencing used blood. The CDR3 DNA reads TGTGCCAGCAGCTTGCAGCGGGTATGGAGTAGATATGAGCAGTTCTTC. Protein sequence: CASSLQRVWSRYEQFF.